Given below is one TCR beta chain in context. These data belong to a study of T cell repertoires in ileal Crohn's disease. About the research overall: M6 samples are neoterminal ileum biopsies from postoperative colonoscopy.

Deletions cut 5 bases from V and 4 bases from J, with 20 bases between. The germline gives CDR1 SNHLY, CDR2 FYNNEI. The CDR3 contains 17 residues. Time point here: neoterminal ileum biopsy at postoperative endoscopy, about 6 months after surgery. Sequenced by immunoSEQ multiplex PCR; TCRdb stores in-frame clones only, minus some. The sample has 6,500 to 8,500 clones, over 60% seen once. This TCR was recovered from an adult with Crohn's disease. The chain links TRBV2 to TRBJ2-2, with TRBD2 as a possible D gene (5 bases). Sequencing input: ileal tissue. CDR3 DNA: TGTGCCAGCAGTCAAGTGCGTTTTGGAGGTGGCACCGGGGAGCTGTTTTTT. Protein product: CASSQVRFGGGTGELFF.